The 7 T cell receptor beta chains presented below share a single source sample, sequenced in a study of regulatory T cells in long-lasting Graves disease. Arm-PCR of CDR3 regions and iRepertoire HTBI primers were used to build TCR beta libraries. TCRdb reanalysed the multiplex PCR reads using MiXCR and keeps one entry per CDR3 protein. The table lists about 520,000 distinct CDR3 sequences, around 12% of them singletons. This sample's time point: newly diagnosed GD, antithyroid drugs for less than 3 months. PBMC RNA served as the TCR library source. These data were likewise used in another study, on T cells in Graves' hyperthyroidism and ophthalmopathy.

The specimen was peripheral blood mononuclear cells (PBMCs), collected at new diagnosis, from a patient treated with antithyroid drugs. The receptors come from a woman under 40 with Graves disease.

V gene TRBV20-1 combines with J gene TRBJ1-6, with D possibly being TRBD1 (6 bases). The CDR3 loop spans 13 amino acids. Deletions cut 6 bases from V and 4 bases from J, with 10 bases between. Per germline, CDR1 DFQATT and CDR2 SNEGSKA (reference sequence). CDR3 in DNA: TGCAGTGCAGACGGACAGTATAATTCACCCCTCCACTTT. Translating it yields CSADGQYNSPLHF.

The J gene is TRBJ2-1, the V gene TRBV28, with TRBD2 identical over 13 bases. V shed 2 bases, J shed 13 bases, and the junction held 11 bases outside the gene matches. CDR3 size: 16 residues. From germline, CDR1 is MDHEN and CDR2 SYDVKM. The CDR3 nucleotides read TGTGCCAGCAGTTTACCGGGACTAGCGGGACTCGATAGTCAGTTCTTC. Translated: CASSLPGLAGLDSQFF.

CDR3 in DNA: TGTGCCAGCAGCGCATCGGTGGGCGAGAGTCAGCCCCAGCATTTT. Amino acids: CASSASVGESQPQHF. The chain couples TRBV7-9 to TRBJ1-5; D gene unclear. The CDR3 consists of 15 residues. Trimming removed 5 bases at V and 6 bases at J, with 17 bases between. Per germline, CDR1 SEHNR and CDR2 FQNEAQ (reference sequence).

This clonotype was picked up many times. The chain links TRBV2 to TRBJ1-2, with 11 bases fitting TRBD1. V shed 5 bases and J 8 bases; nucleotides not matched to a gene: 7. This CDR3 spans 14 amino acids. From germline, CDR1 is SNHLY and CDR2 FYNNEI. The CDR3 DNA sequence: TGTGCCAGCAGTCTGGACAGGGGGCCATACGGCTACACCTTC. This gives the protein CASSLDRGPYGYTF.

This clonotype was counted between two and nine times. CDR3 amino acids: CASSLLGKVEREQYF. CDR3 bases: TGTGCCAGCAGTTTATTGGGCAAAGTGGAGAGGGAGCAGTACTTC. The chain has TRBV27 and TRBJ2-7; no clear D gene. CDR1 MNHEY and CDR2 SMNVEV come from the germline V gene (reference sequence). This CDR3 is built from 15 residues. V was trimmed by 1 base and J by 7 bases, leaving 17 bases between them.

This clonotype was counted ten times or more. The genes are TRBV6-1 and TRBJ1-2; TRBD1 aligns across 7 bases. The V gene's germline CDR1 is MNHNS and CDR2 SASEGT. V shed 6 bases and J 2 bases; nucleotides not matched to a gene: 6. CDR3 size: 14 residues. The CDR3, as DNA: TGTGCCAGCAGAATCTCGGGACAGAACTATGGCTACACCTTC. Its translation: CASRISGQNYGYTF.

This clonotype was observed at least ten times. This chain links TRBV11-2 with TRBJ2-1; 8 bases map to TRBD2. The CDR3 is 15 residues long. Looked up from germline, CDR1 is SGHAT and CDR2 is FQNNGV. J was trimmed by 5 bases and V by 4 bases; bases with no gene match: 7. This CDR3 is CASSSLAGAHNEQFF. CDR3 in DNA: TGTGCCAGCAGCTCTCTAGCGGGTGCCCACAATGAGCAGTTCTTC.